These 30 T cell receptor beta chains were all obtained from the same sample, sequenced in a study. TCRdb re-derived calls from the 5' RACE reads in MiXCR, one entry per CDR3 protein. The sample records 40,000 to 65,000 distinct CDR3 sequences, almost 25% being singletons. Material: tumor-infiltrating naive CD4+ T cells sorted from the breast tumor. Subset denoted: naive CD4+ T cells, CD4+CD45RA+CD25-. The receptors here all came from a female donor with breast cancer.

The gene calls are TRBV6-1 and TRBJ2-4, with D unclear. V lost 6 bases to trimming and J lost 0 bases, with 6 bases between them. Germline V gives CDR1 MNHNS, CDR2 SASEGT. This CDR3 has 13 amino acids. The DNA for the CDR3 is TGTGCCAGCAGCCAGATAGCCAAAAACATTCAGTACTTC. Translating gives CASSQIAKNIQYF.

This clonotype was seen repeatedly, ten times or more. This chain connects TRBV11-3 to TRBJ2-6; D is unresolved. Trimming left V 3 bases short and J 1 base short, with 4 bases between. The CDR3 runs to 14 residues. Germline CDR1 SGHNT, CDR2 YENEEA. CDR3 sequence (DNA): TGTGCCAGCAGCTTGGGTTCTGGGGCCAACGTCCTGACTTTC. As protein: CASSLGSGANVLTF.

This clonotype was counted many times. One end of the junction fails to match germline, which may point to a read error. This rearrangement joins TRBV5-1 to TRBJ1-1, with D uncertain. The CDR3 spans 12 residues. CDR1 SGHRS and CDR2 YFSETQ come from the germline V gene. CDR3 sequence reads: CASSLAGQPHSF. Written as DNA, the CDR3 is TGCGCCAGCAGCTTGGCCGGGCAGCCGCACTCCTTT.

The sample holds a few counts of this clonotype. J is TRBJ1-2 and V is TRBV7-2, with TRBD1 as a possible D gene (6 bases). CDR3 length equals 13 residues. V gave up 7 bases and J gave up 8 bases, with 17 bases separating them. Per the germline V gene, CDR1 is SGHTA and CDR2 is FQGNSA. CDR3 nucleotide sequence: TGTGCCAGCAAGGACAGAGTTTTATTAGGCTACACCTTC. Its protein is CASKDRVLLGYTF.

The chain joins TRBV2 to TRBJ1-1; D is ambiguous. There are 11 residues in the CDR3. Per the germline V gene, CDR1 is SNHLY and CDR2 is FYNNEI. Trimming left V 10 bases short and J 5 bases short, with 11 bases between. Here the CDR3 DNA reads TGTGCCACCACCCGGGGAACTGAAGCTTTCTTT. Its translation is CATTRGTEAFF.

The rearrangement links TRBV7-3 to TRBJ2-1; 7 positions match TRBD2. There are 20 residues in the CDR3. J was trimmed by 0 bases and V by 5 bases; bases with no gene match: 19. The V gene's germline CDR1 is SGHTA and CDR2 FQGTGA. The CDR3 is CASSLLGGASGGISYNEQFF. The CDR3 coding sequence is TGTGCCAGCAGCCTCCTTGGTGGGGCTAGCGGAGGCATCTCCTACAATGAGCAGTTCTTC.

The V call is TRBV3-1, the J call TRBJ2-4; the D is unclear. V shed 4 bases and J shed 7 bases, with 11 bases lying between them. Looked up from germline, CDR1 is LGHDT and CDR2 is YNNKEL (reference sequence). This CDR3 spans 13 amino acids. Written as DNA, the CDR3 is TGTGCCAGCAGCCTCCAGACCGTGAACATTCAGTACTTC. The encoded protein is CASSLQTVNIQYF.

Ten or more counts support this clonotype. The chain carries TRBV18 and TRBJ1-1, with 10 bases aligning to TRBD1. V was clipped by 6 bases and J by 1 base; unmatched bases: 8. Germline-derived CDR1 and CDR2 are KGHSH and LQKENI. The CDR3 length is 16 residues. The CDR3 spells CASSDRGRGSNTEAFF. For the CDR3, the DNA is TGTGCCAGCTCCGACAGGGGGCGCGGCTCGAACACTGAAGCTTTCTTT. Using reference TRBV18 and TRBJ1-1 for the parts outside the CDR3, the full variable domain is NAGVMQNPRHLVRRRGQEARLRCSPMKGHSHVYWYRQLPEEGLKFMVYLQKENIIDESGMPKERFSAEFPKEGPSILRIQQVVRGDSAAYFCASSDRGRGSNTEAFFGQGTRLTVV.

The count of this clonotype is one. The V and J genes are TRBV7-2 and TRBJ1-6; D perhaps matches TRBD1 (5 bases). Germline V CDR1 and CDR2: SGHTA, FQGNSA. CDR3 size: 13 residues. Trimming pared 0 bases from V and 12 bases from J, leaving 9 bases between. CDR3 sequence: CASSLAGARPLHF. CDR3 DNA sequence: TGTGCCAGCAGCTTAGCAGGGGCCAGACCCCTCCACTTT.

This sequence joins TRBV6-2 or TRBV6-3 and TRBJ2-1; the match to TRBD1 covers 7 bases. CDR1 and CDR2 from the germline V gene are MNHEY and SVGEGT. There are 12 residues in the CDR3. V trimming: 8 bases; J trimming: 4 bases; junction bases outside the gene matches: 2. CDR3 residues: CASGDSYNEQFF. CDR3 nucleotides: TGTGCCAGCGGGGACAGTTACAATGAGCAGTTCTTC.

This clonotype was recorded a few times. Here the CDR3 reads CSASPGAPGYTF. In DNA form, the CDR3 reads TGCAGTGCATCACCGGGGGCGCCTGGCTACACCTTC. The V gene is TRBV20-1, the J gene TRBJ1-2, with D tentatively TRBD1 (6 bases). Germline V lookup: CDR1 DFQATT, CDR2 SNEGSKA (reference sequence). V was trimmed by 6 bases and J by 7 bases, leaving 15 bases between them. This CDR3 contains 12 residues.

V and J are TRBV28 and TRBJ1-4; TRBD1 aligns across 7 bases. The ends lost 11 bases at V and 4 bases at J; junction bases unmatched: 4. CDR3 length: 12 residues. CDR1 is MDHEN and CDR2 is SYDVKM in the germline V gene. The CDR3 protein is CALGQLNEKLFF. DNA for the CDR3: TGTGCCTTGGGACAGCTTAATGAAAAACTGTTTTTT.

This clonotype was recorded a few times. The genes are TRBV4-1 and TRBJ1-2, with D perhaps TRBD1 (5 bases). Germline loops: CDR1 MGHRA, CDR2 YSYEKL. The V end lost 1 base, the J end lost 6 bases, and 15 bases lay between the germline ends. This CDR3 has 15 amino acids. The CDR3 bases are TGCGCCAGCAGCCAAGGGGGACGCCCAGTCAATGGCTACACCTTC. Protein: CASSQGGRPVNGYTF.

The table lists this clonotype with a few counts. The chain uses TRBV11-2 and TRBJ2-1, with 8 positions matching TRBD2. There are 15 residues in the CDR3. The germline V gene encodes CDR1 SGHAT and CDR2 FQNNGV. The junction had 9 bases not matched to a gene; V was cut back by 4 bases and J by 7 bases. CDR3 bases: TGTGCCAGCAGCTCCCCGGGGGGGGCAGAAAATGAGCAGTTCTTC. Translation: CASSSPGGAENEQFF.

This clonotype was recorded at least ten times. The V gene is TRBV20-1, the J gene TRBJ2-5; 7 bases line up with TRBD2. V trimming: 6 bases; J trimming: 1 base; junction bases outside the gene matches: 5. Germline loops: CDR1 DFQATT, CDR2 SNEGSKA (reference sequence). The CDR3 is made up of 13 amino acids. CDR3 amino acids: CSAGLAAQETQYF. For the CDR3, the DNA is TGCAGTGCGGGCCTAGCGGCCCAAGAGACCCAGTACTTC.

CDR3 amino acids: CASSQQGAGELFF. The CDR3, as DNA: TGCGCCAGCAGCCAACAGGGGGCCGGGGAGCTGTTTTTT. The genes are TRBV4-3 and TRBJ2-2; TRBD1 agrees at 7 bases. J lost 6 bases, V lost 2 bases, and 0 bases had no gene match. The CDR3 has 13 amino acids. In germline, CDR1 is LGHNA, CDR2 YSLEER.

The rearrangement joins TRBV6-5 to TRBJ2-7; the match to TRBD2 covers 7 bases. The CDR3 totals 14 residues. J lost 4 bases, V lost 6 bases, and 9 bases had no gene match. CDR1 and CDR2 from the germline V gene are MNHEY and SVGAGI. CDR3 protein: CASRRGGGKYEQYF. The CDR3 DNA sequence: TGTGCCAGCAGACGCGGCGGGGGTAAATACGAGCAGTACTTC.

This clonotype was detected a few times. J is TRBJ2-5 and V is TRBV4-1; 9 bases are shared with TRBD2. Per the germline V gene, CDR1 is MGHRA and CDR2 is YSYEKL. This CDR3 spans 17 amino acids. Trimming at V came to 6 bases and at J to 2 bases, leaving 13 bases not matched to a gene. CDR3 sequence: CASRRRVAGAGQETQYF. CDR3 nucleotides: TGCGCCAGCAGGCGGCGGGTAGCGGGAGCGGGGCAAGAGACCCAGTACTTC.

This chain uses TRBV4-1 with TRBJ2-5, with 8 bases fitting TRBD1. Germline CDR1 and CDR2: MGHRA and YSYEKL. The CDR3 consists of 14 residues. V lost 5 bases, J lost 4 bases, and 6 bases stayed unmatched. Written as DNA, the CDR3 is TGCGCCAGCAGCTGGACAGGGCGGGGAGAGACCCAGTACTTC. It translates to CASSWTGRGETQYF.

This clonotype was seen a few times. This sequence joins TRBV27 and TRBJ2-3; 9 bases agree with TRBD2. The CDR3 spans 17 residues. Trimming removed 5 bases from V and 2 bases from J; junction bases left unmatched: 11. CDR1 is MNHEY and CDR2 is SMNVEV in the germline V gene (reference sequence). CDR3 bases: TGTGCCAGCAGTATCGAGGCGGGAGGGGGTTACACAGATACGCAGTATTTT. Protein: CASSIEAGGGYTDTQYF.

In this sample, this clonotype turned up many times. The chain combines TRBV12-3 or TRBV12-4 with TRBJ1-4; D may be TRBD1 (5 bases). This CDR3 is 13 amino acids long. Trimming removed 4 bases at V and 8 bases at J, with 11 bases between. In DNA, the CDR3 is TGTGCCAGCAGTTGGGAGCGGGGGGAAAAACTGTTTTTT. This encodes CASSWERGEKLFF.

This clonotype was found a few times. The V gene is TRBV10-2, the J gene TRBJ1-6; D is uncertain. The V gene's germline CDR1 is WSHSY and CDR2 SAAADI. The CDR3 runs 13 residues. Trimming left V 4 bases short and J 10 bases short, with 11 bases between. Written as DNA, the CDR3 is TGCGCCAGCAGTGGTTATGAGGGATCACCCCTCCACTTT. This encodes CASSGYEGSPLHF.

The sample holds a few counts of this clonotype. The chain uses TRBV29-1 and TRBJ2-3; D possibly uses TRBD1 or TRBD2 (6 bases each). Germline V gene data show CDR1 as SQVTM and CDR2 as ANQGSEA. The length of the CDR3 is 14 residues. Trimming pared 1 base from V and 0 bases from J, leaving 8 bases between. The CDR3 region is CSVEVGGSTDTQYF. The CDR3 bases are TGCAGCGTTGAAGTAGGGGGGAGCACAGATACGCAGTATTTT.

The gene calls are TRBV29-1 and TRBJ1-1; D ambiguous. Trimming cost V 7 bases and J 1 base, with 10 bases left between them. Germline CDR1 SQVTM, CDR2 ANQGSEA. CDR3 length: 12 amino acids. CDR3 bases: TGCAGCGCCCGCCATTCGAACACTGAAGCTTTCTTT. Translating it yields CSARHSNTEAFF.

The DNA of the CDR3 is TGTGCCAGCAGCGCACGGACAGGGGCGGAACTGTTTTTT. It yields the protein CASSARTGAELFF. This chain links TRBV7-2 with TRBJ1-4, with 9 bases that match TRBD1. The CDR3 contains 13 residues. V shed 5 bases, J shed 12 bases, and the junction held 7 bases outside the gene matches. The germline V gene has CDR1 SGHTA and CDR2 FQGNSA.

By share, this clonotype ranks as medium-sized (0.01 to 0.1%). V usage is TRBV5-1 and J usage is TRBJ2-4; D remains unclear. Looked up from germline, CDR1 is SGHRS and CDR2 is YFSETQ. CDR3 length: 15 amino acids. Trimming took 0 bases from V and 1 from J, leaving 8 bases between them. CDR3 DNA: TGCGCCAGCAGCTTGGCGGATATGGCCAAAAACATTCAGTACTTC. This sequence encodes CASSLADMAKNIQYF. Based on the CDR3 plus reference TRBV5-1 and TRBJ2-4, the full variable domain is KAGVTQTPRYLIKTRGQQVTLSCSPISGHRSVSWYQQTPGQGLQFLFEYFSETQRNKGNFPGRFSGRQFSNSRSEMNVSTLELGDSALYLCASSLADMAKNIQYFGAGTRLSVL.

The chain joins TRBV24-1 to TRBJ2-7; no firm D call. The CDR3 is 14 residues long. Germline CDR1 reads KGHDR; CDR2 reads SFDVKD. V was pared by 0 bases and J by 2 bases, with 7 bases between. CDR3 in amino acids: CATSDLSKPYEQYF. CDR3 in DNA: TGTGCCACCAGTGATTTGTCCAAGCCCTACGAGCAGTACTTC.

The rearrangement links TRBV24-1 to TRBJ2-1; D is undetermined. Germline loops: CDR1 KGHDR, CDR2 SFDVKD. Trimming took off 5 bases at V and 5 bases at J, with 3 bases between the two ends. The CDR3 totals 11 residues. This CDR3 is CATSAHNEQFF. CDR3 coding DNA: TGTGCCACCAGTGCTCACAATGAGCAGTTCTTC.

This rearrangement joins TRBV20-1 to TRBJ2-3; D possibly corresponds to TRBD1 (6 bases). Germline V gives CDR1 DFQATT, CDR2 SNEGSKA (reference sequence). The V end was cut by 5 bases, the J end by 4 bases, with 13 bases between. This CDR3 spans 13 amino acids. CDR3 bases: TGCAGTGCTCCCAGGGGCAGGGCAGATACGCAGTATTTT. As protein: CSAPRGRADTQYF.

A few counts support this clonotype. The rearrangement uses TRBV20-1 and TRBJ1-5, with D hard to call. The V end was cut by 0 bases, the J end by 5 bases, with 14 bases between. CDR1 is DFQATT, CDR2 SNEGSKA, per germline (reference sequence). CDR3 size: 15 residues. The CDR3 protein is CSAREGSTPYQPQHF. As DNA, the CDR3 is TGCAGTGCTAGAGAGGGGTCGACCCCCTATCAGCCCCAGCATTTT.